This T cell receptor beta chain was recovered during a study of long-term antiretroviral therapy in people with HIV. The study, taken as a whole, reports: Transplant-donor-level diversity was not reached after ART, though diversity increased.

Germline V lookup: CDR1 SNHLY, CDR2 FYNNEI. The CDR3 is made up of 10 amino acids. Trimming removed 6 bases at V and 6 bases at J, with 4 bases between. An immunoSEQ assay, version v3.0, was performed at survey level. The repertoire was sequenced with immunoSEQ multiplex PCR; TCRdb's copy has only in-frame clones and lacks some. The sample carries about 25,000 clones, around 83% recorded once. About this clone: The antigen is undetermined.

The TCR originated in a man in his fifties or sixties with HIV. The specimen was unsorted PBMCs, collected 2.9 years after starting antiretroviral therapy. J is TRBJ2-3 and V is TRBV2; no clear D. Here the CDR3 DNA reads TGTGCCAGCAGAACCGATACGCAGTATTTT. It encodes CASRTDTQYF.